The rows below give T cell receptor beta chains drawn from one sample of a study of cytomegalovirus exposure and HLA in healthy donors. TCRdb keeps only in-frame clones here, not all; method: immunoSEQ multiplex PCR. Among about 150,000 clones, around three quarters were seen once, and the ten largest hold 3% to 4%. Sequencing was performed on PBMCs. Receptors were obtained from a male donor in good health and CMV-seronegative. The CDR3 runs from the conserved cysteine through the conserved F or W. The order of the fields is D gene, CDR3 length, V gene, J gene, clone size, CDR3 protein, CDR3 DNA. D genes are given only for firm matches. The size field is filled for only some rows; it gives once, few, many or a size class.

TRBD2	15	TRBV2	TRBJ2-7	few	CASSEVGAGRREQYF	TGTGCCAGCAGTGAAGTGGGAGCGGGACGCCGCGAGCAGTACTTC
TRBD1	15	TRBV5-1	TRBJ2-7	.	CASSFLRTGAYEQYF	TGCGCCAGCAGCTTCCTACGGACAGGGGCCTACGAGCAGTACTTC
.	15	TRBV27	TRBJ2-7	.	CASSLSYPVSYEQYF	TGTGCCAGCAGTTTATCGTATCCGGTCTCCTACGAGCAGTACTTC
.	13	TRBV19	TRBJ1-1	.	CASSIAGDTEAFF	TGTGCCAGTAGTATAGCAGGGGACACTGAAGCTTTCTTT
TRBD2	11	TRBV20-1	TRBJ2-2	.	CSATRESELFF	TGCAGTGCTACGCGGGAGTCGGAGCTGTTTTTT
.	11	TRBV10-3	TRBJ2-1	.	CASSREAEQFF	TGTGCCTCCAGTAGGGAGGCTGAGCAGTTCTTC
TRBD1	15	TRBV2	TRBJ2-7	.	CASSRVIDRAREQYF	TGTGCCAGCAGCAGGGTAATTGACAGGGCAAGAGAGCAGTACTTC
.	18	TRBV4-3	TRBJ2-3	.	CASSQDLSGSPGADTQYF	TGCGCCAGCAGCCAAGATCTCAGCGGGTCCCCGGGGGCAGATACGCAGTATTTT
.	14	TRBV4-2	TRBJ2-5	once	CASSQATSMETQYF	TGTGCCAGCAGCCAAGCAACTAGCATGGAGACCCAGTACTTC
TRBD1	15	TRBV28	TRBJ1-5	.	CASTRGGWGWQPQHF	TGTGCCAGCACTCGAGGGGGCTGGGGATGGCAGCCCCAGCATTTT
.	15	TRBV7-9	TRBJ2-1	once	CASSLARPGANEQFF	TGTGCCAGCAGCTTAGCGAGGCCAGGGGCTAATGAGCAGTTCTTC
TRBD2	14	TRBV18	TRBJ2-1	.	CASSSGTSGLEQFF	TGTGCCAGCTCATCCGGGACTAGCGGTCTTGAGCAGTTCTTC
.	14	TRBV28	TRBJ1-2	.	CASSLISGQYGYTF	TGTGCCAGCAGTTTAATAAGCGGCCAATATGGCTACACCTTC
TRBD2	16	TRBV7-3	TRBJ2-1	once	CASSSRTSGGYSEQFF	TGTGCCAGCAGCTCCCGGACTAGCGGGGGGTATAGTGAGCAGTTCTTC
.	13	TRBV2	TRBJ1-5	.	CASRGQSNQPQHF	TGTGCCAGCAGGGGGCAAAGCAATCAGCCCCAGCATTTT
TRBD1	14	TRBV2	TRBJ2-3	.	CASSGQGVRDTQYF	TGTGCCAGCAGTGGTCAGGGGGTCAGGGATACGCAGTATTTT
.	19	TRBV28	TRBJ2-7	.	CASSFPPAAGGLRTYEQYF	TGTGCCAGCAGTTTTCCCCCCGCTGCTGGGGGACTTAGAACCTACGAGCAGTACTTC
TRBD1	15	TRBV5-1	TRBJ2-5	.	CASSLEGQGRETQYF	TGCGCCAGCAGCTTGGAGGGACAGGGAAGAGAGACCCAGTACTTC
.	13	TRBV7-9	TRBJ1-2	.	CASSLSERDGYTF	TGTGCCAGCAGCTTAAGTGAGCGCGATGGCTACACCTTC
.	16	TRBV5-4	TRBJ2-6	.	CASSLGQASGANVLTF	TGTGCCAGCAGCTTGGGACAGGCCTCTGGGGCCAACGTCCTGACTTTC
.	14	TRBV28	TRBJ2-7	.	CASGRGGSSYEQYF	TGTGCCAGCGGTCGTGGAGGTAGCTCCTACGAGCAGTACTTC
.	15	TRBV28	TRBJ1-3	.	CATRGMGLSGNTIYF	TGTGCCACGAGGGGGATGGGCCTCTCTGGAAACACCATATATTTT
.	15	TRBV11-2	TRBJ1-2	.	CASSLAFSGDYGYTF	TGTGCCAGCAGCTTAGCATTCTCGGGGGACTATGGCTACACCTTC
.	15	TRBV7-8	TRBJ2-2	few	CASSLELTATGELFF	TGTGCCAGCAGCTTAGAGTTGACAGCCACCGGGGAGCTGTTTTTT
TRBD1	15	TRBV15	TRBJ1-2	few	CATSRDPDRGAGYTF	TGTGCCACCAGCAGAGATCCGGACAGGGGGGCTGGCTACACCTTC
.	15	TRBV6-5	TRBJ1-4	.	CASSPKRVANEKLFF	TGTGCCAGCAGCCCTAAGAGGGTGGCTAATGAAAAACTGTTTTTT
.	15	TRBV10-1	TRBJ2-3	.	CASSDWGVGTDTQYF	TGCGCCAGCAGTGATTGGGGGGTTGGCACAGATACGCAGTATTTT
.	15	TRBV4-1	TRBJ2-3	.	CASSQDWWRTDTQYF	TGCGCCAGCAGCCAAGATTGGTGGCGGACAGATACGCAGTATTTT
TRBD1	12	TRBV6-5	TRBJ2-5	.	CASSTGGETQYF	TGTGCCAGCAGTACAGGGGGGGAGACCCAGTACTTC
.	15	TRBV28	TRBJ2-6	.	CASRQVSSGANVLTF	TGTGCCAGCAGACAGGTTAGCTCTGGGGCCAACGTCCTGACTTTC
.	15	TRBV7-2	TRBJ2-3	.	CASSLEGGGRDTQYF	TGTGCCAGCAGCTTAGAGGGGGGGGGCCGCGATACGCAGTATTTT
TRBD1	15	TRBV7-3	TRBJ2-1	once	CASSGGQGAYNEQFF	TGTGCCAGCAGCGGGGGACAGGGGGCATACAATGAGCAGTTCTTC
TRBD2	18	TRBV7-2	TRBJ2-5	.	CASSLGRLAGAITETQYF	TGTGCCAGCAGCTTAGGACGACTAGCGGGGGCTATTACGGAGACCCAGTACTTC
.	13	TRBV28	TRBJ2-7	.	CASSLLDRGEQYF	TGTGCCAGCAGTCTTTTGGACAGAGGGGAGCAGTACTTC
TRBD1	13	TRBV11-1	TRBJ2-2	few	CATGTARTGELFF	TGTGCCACAGGGACAGCAAGGACCGGGGAGCTGTTTTTT
.	19	TRBV18	TRBJ1-1	once	CASSPSRALRGMMNTEAFF	TGTGCCAGCTCACCAAGTAGGGCCCTGCGGGGAATGATGAACACTGAAGCTTTCTTT
.	13	TRBV11-3	TRBJ1-1	.	CASSLARGTEAFF	TGTGCCAGCAGCTTAGCCAGGGGCACTGAAGCTTTCTTT
.	10	TRBV20-1	TRBJ2-3	.	CSAKRDTQYF	TGCAGTGCTAAGAGAGATACGCAGTATTTT
.	10	TRBV29-1	TRBJ1-1	.	CSVQVTEAFF	TGCAGCGTTCAGGTCACTGAAGCTTTCTTT
TRBD2	17	TRBV15	TRBJ2-7	.	CATSRDLGGGASYEQYF	TGTGCCACCAGCAGAGATCTGGGCGGGGGAGCCTCCTACGAGCAGTACTTC
.	13	TRBV11-2	TRBJ2-7	once	CASSFPEPYEQYF	TGTGCCAGCAGCTTCCCAGAACCCTACGAGCAGTACTTC
TRBD1	15	TRBV27	TRBJ2-1	.	CASSTSTGAYNEQFF	TGTGCCAGCAGTACATCGACAGGGGCCTACAATGAGCAGTTCTTC
.	13	TRBV7-6	TRBJ1-1	.	CASTKMGGTEAFF	TGTGCCAGCACTAAGATGGGGGGTACTGAAGCTTTCTTT
TRBD2	18	TRBV5-1	TRBJ2-2	.	CASSLEGLAGVIAGELFF	TGCGCCAGCAGCTTGGAGGGACTAGCGGGAGTAATTGCCGGGGAGCTGTTTTTT
.	16	TRBV7-9	TRBJ1-3	.	CASSPSGFFSGNTIYF	TGTGCCAGCAGCCCTTCGGGGTTCTTCTCTGGAAACACCATATATTTT
TRBD2	16	TRBV7-2	TRBJ2-5	.	CASSFTSGRRVETQYF	TGTGCCAGCAGCTTTACTAGCGGGAGGAGGGTAGAGACCCAGTACTTC
TRBD2	14	TRBV7-6	TRBJ2-3	.	CASSWAGGEDTQYF	TGTGCCAGCAGCTGGGCGGGGGGCGAAGATACGCAGTATTTT
.	16	TRBV11-1	TRBJ2-3	.	CASSLLQGVTTDTQYF	TGTGCCAGCAGCTTACTACAGGGAGTAACCACAGATACGCAGTATTTT
.	13	TRBV27	TRBJ1-5	few	CAAGQRSNQPQHF	TGTGCTGCCGGACAGAGGAGCAATCAGCCCCAGCATTTT
TRBD1	17	TRBV5-1	TRBJ1-3	.	CASSSGTGGRSGNTIYF	TGCGCCAGCAGCTCCGGGACAGGGGGCCGCTCTGGAAACACCATATATTTT
.	15	TRBV7-9	TRBJ2-3	once	CASSLDYTLTDTQYF	TGTGCCAGCAGCTTAGACTACACACTAACAGATACGCAGTATTTT
.	15	TRBV5-4	TRBJ2-7	.	CASSFRRDGNYEQYF	TGTGCCAGCAGCTTCAGGAGGGACGGGAACTACGAGCAGTACTTC
TRBD2	15	TRBV28	TRBJ2-7	.	CASSPPTSGTYEQYF	TGTGCCAGCAGTCCTCCGACTAGCGGGACATACGAGCAGTACTTC
.	12	TRBV7-9	TRBJ2-3	.	CASIRVTDTQYF	TGTGCCAGCATCAGGGTTACAGATACGCAGTATTTT
TRBD1	15	TRBV19	TRBJ1-1	once	CASRGGTVMNTEAFF	TGTGCCAGTAGAGGAGGGACAGTCATGAACACTGAAGCTTTCTTT
TRBD1	14	TRBV29-1	TRBJ2-7	.	CSVAGGTGGDEQYF	TGCAGCGTTGCCGGTGGGACAGGGGGCGACGAGCAGTACTTC
TRBD2	13	TRBV6-1	TRBJ2-7	few	CASKSGGRYEQYF	TGTGCCAGCAAAAGCGGGGGCCGCTACGAGCAGTACTTC
TRBD2	18	TRBV5-1	TRBJ2-3	few	CASSLNLAGNPSTDTQYF	TGCGCCAGCAGCTTGAACCTAGCGGGGAACCCTAGCACAGATACGCAGTATTTT
.	13	TRBV29-1	TRBJ1-5	.	CSVGPGSNQPQHF	TGCAGCGTTGGTCCGGGTTCCAATCAGCCCCAGCATTTT